The 22 T cell receptor beta chains in this list originate from one sample, sequenced in a study of beta chain features in type 1 diabetes. The investigators reverse transcribed all of the isolated RNA, so they sequenced expressed TCRB transcripts. Measured with immunoSEQ multiplex PCR; TCRdb has only the in-frame clones, and not every one. In the table there are about 140,000 clones, about 9.7% of which are singletons. Material: central memory CD4+ T cells from blood. The receptors were gathered from a woman in her 40s in good health.

This clone was seen more than once but under ten times. The chain couples TRBV20-1 to TRBJ1-2; D is perhaps TRBD1 (6 bases). V lost 0 bases and J lost 7, with 6 bases in between. This CDR3 region has 11 residues. Germline CDR1 reads DFQATT; CDR2 reads SNEGSKA (reference sequence). The CDR3 spells CSAREGGGYTF. CDR3 nucleotides: TGCAGTGCTAGAGAAGGGGGTGGCTACACCTTC.

This clone was recorded a few times. The chain's CDR3 is CASSTPPGGKAGSQPQHF. CDR3 in DNA: TGTGCCAGCAGCACCCCCCCGGGGGGAAAAGCCGGAAGTCAGCCCCAGCATTTT. The rearrangement joins TRBV7-2 to TRBJ1-5, with a tentative D call TRBD1 (5 bases). CDR1 and CDR2 from the germline V gene are SGHTA and FQGNSA. This CDR3 comprises 18 residues. The V end was cut by 5 bases, the J end by 6 bases, with 26 bases between.

This clone was seen many times. The J gene is TRBJ2-5, the V gene TRBV7-2; 8 bases are a match to TRBD2. The CDR3 is 15 residues long. Germline V lookup: CDR1 SGHTA, CDR2 FQGNSA. With 7 bases clipped from V and 5 bases from J, the junction kept 12 bases outside the gene matches. CDR3 sequence reads: CASTPLRGAGETQYF. Written as DNA, the CDR3 is TGTGCCAGCACTCCATTGCGGGGGGCCGGGGAGACCCAGTACTTC.

Notes on this clone: Other DNA sequences in this sample translate to the same CDR3. The J gene is TRBJ2-7, the V gene TRBV5-1, with 8 bases matching TRBD1. CDR1 SGHRS and CDR2 YFSETQ come from the germline V gene. With V trimmed by 2 bases and J by 5 bases, 6 bases remained unmatched. The CDR3 length is 14 residues. CDR3 nucleotide sequence: TGCGCCAGCAGCTTTTCCGGACAGGGCGACGAGCAGTACTTC. Residues: CASSFSGQGDEQYF.

The chain recombines TRBV4-3 with TRBJ1-2, with D tentatively TRBD1 (6 bases). V shed 1 base and J shed 8 bases, with 17 bases lying between them. Germline lookup yields CDR1 LGHNA and CDR2 YSLEER. This CDR3 contains 15 residues. This chain's CDR3 is CASSQGQVQMGGYTF. In DNA, the CDR3 is TGCGCCAGCAGCCAAGGACAGGTCCAGATGGGGGGCTACACCTTC.

This clone occurred a few times. The chain couples TRBV6-1 to TRBJ2-7; TRBD1 matches 8 bases. V was clipped by 2 bases and J by 2 bases; unmatched bases: 2. Germline CDR1 is MNHNS and CDR2 is SASEGT. The CDR3 runs to 14 residues. The CDR3 nucleotides are TGTGCCAGCAGTGAACTCAGGGGGCCCTACGAGCAGTACTTC. This codes for CASSELRGPYEQYF.

In its sample, this clone was seen a few times. V gene TRBV7-6 combines with J gene TRBJ2-1, with TRBD2 matching over 13 bases. This CDR3 spans 15 amino acids. V trimming: 5 bases; J trimming: 6 bases; junction bases outside the gene matches: 4. CDR1 is SGHVS, CDR2 FNYEAQ, per germline. Written as DNA, the CDR3 is TGTGCCAGCAGCCTAACTAGCGGGGGGGGCAATGAGCAGTTCTTC. Amino acid sequence: CASSLTSGGGNEQFF.

The chain has TRBV18 and TRBJ2-1; tentative D call: TRBD2 (5 bases). V was cut by 3 bases and J by 8 bases, with 11 bases left in between. The CDR3 covers 13 residues. Germline-derived CDR1 and CDR2 are KGHSH and LQKENI. In DNA, the CDR3 is TGTGCCAGCTCACCCAGCCAAGCGGATGAGCAGTTCTTC. Its protein product is CASSPSQADEQFF. The variable domain in full, with the rest retrieved from reference TRBV18 and TRBJ2-1, is NAGVMQNPRHLVRRRGQEARLRCSPMKGHSHVYWYRQLPEEGLKFMVYLQKENIIDESGMPKERFSAEFPKEGPSILRIQQVVRGDSAAYFCASSPSQADEQFFGPGTRLTVL.

Only a few counts were recorded for this clone. The gene calls are TRBV2 and TRBJ2-7; maybe TRBD1 (6 bases). Germline V lookup: CDR1 SNHLY, CDR2 FYNNEI. Trimming pared 9 bases from V and 6 bases from J, leaving 21 bases between. CDR3 length equals 14 residues. The CDR3: CARGTVGARGEQYF. DNA for the CDR3: TGTGCCAGAGGCACTGTGGGGGCGCGCGGCGAGCAGTACTTC.

This clone appeared a few times. The rearrangement joins TRBV7-9 to TRBJ1-1, with D perhaps TRBD1 (6 bases). The V end was cut by 5 bases, the J end by 4 bases, with 8 bases between. Germline CDR1 and CDR2: SEHNR and FQNEAQ (reference sequence). CDR3 size: 12 residues. CDR3 sequence (DNA): TGTGCCAGCAGCCGGACAGTCACTGAAGCTTTCTTT. This translates into CASSRTVTEAFF.

There are a few counts of this clone. This sample also contains other DNA sequences that code for the same CDR3. This chain links TRBV19 with TRBJ2-5; D perhaps matches TRBD1 (5 bases). Germline V gives CDR1 LNHDA, CDR2 SQIVND (reference sequence). Trimming removed 6 bases at V and 2 bases at J, with 7 bases between. The CDR3 runs 12 residues. CDR3: CASSRQQETQYF. The CDR3 nucleotides read TGTGCCAGTAGCAGACAGCAAGAGACCCAGTACTTC.

This sequence joins TRBV5-1 and TRBJ1-1; D possibly corresponds to TRBD1 (5 bases). V lost 2 bases, J lost 1 base, and 9 bases lay in between. CDR3 size: 14 residues. The germline gives CDR1 SGHRS, CDR2 YFSETQ. CDR3 coding DNA: TGCGCCAGCAGCTTAGGGGCAGCGAACACTGAAGCTTTCTTT. This sequence encodes CASSLGAANTEAFF.

The rearrangement uses TRBV5-4 and TRBJ2-7, with a possible D match to TRBD1 (6 bases). V dropped 3 bases and J dropped 5 bases, with 12 bases sitting between them. This CDR3 contains 13 residues. Germline values: CDR1 SGHNT, CDR2 YYREEE (reference sequence). The CDR3 DNA sequence: TGTGCCAGCAGCTCCGGACAGCGGAACGAGCAGTACTTC. It encodes CASSSGQRNEQYF.

The genes are TRBV7-2 and TRBJ2-7; 11 nucleotides line up with TRBD2. There are 15 residues in the CDR3. In germline, CDR1 is SGHTA, CDR2 FQGNSA. J was trimmed by 3 bases and V by 5 bases; bases with no gene match: 6. For the CDR3, the DNA is TGTGCCAGCAGCACGAGACTAGCGGGGCGCTACGAGCAGTACTTC. It is translated as CASSTRLAGRYEQYF.

This clone was recorded a few times. This sequence joins TRBV19 and TRBJ2-4; 8 positions agree with TRBD1. The junction had 7 bases not matched to a gene; V was cut back by 6 bases and J by 6 bases. Looked up from germline, CDR1 is LNHDA and CDR2 is SQIVND (reference sequence). The CDR3 runs 14 residues. CDR3 coding DNA: TGTGCCAGTAGACATACAGGGGGGAGAAACATTCAGTACTTC. It encodes CASRHTGGRNIQYF.

This clone was picked up a small number of times. The chain is built from TRBV19 and TRBJ2-7; D is uncertain. Deletions cut 0 bases from V and 6 bases from J, with 3 bases between. The CDR3 is made up of 11 amino acids. The germline CDR1 and CDR2 sequences are LNHDA and SQIVND (reference sequence). CDR3 sequence: CASSIDREQYF. DNA of the CDR3: TGTGCCAGTAGTATAGATCGCGAGCAGTACTTC.

This clone was seen repeatedly, ten times or more. This chain uses TRBV6-1 with TRBJ2-1; TRBD1 aligns across 9 bases. Per the germline V gene, CDR1 is MNHNS and CDR2 is SASEGT. J was trimmed by 9 bases and V by 4 bases; bases with no gene match: 10. The CDR3 loop spans 15 amino acids. CDR3 sequence: CASSGQGVNFGEQFF. In DNA, the CDR3 is TGTGCCAGCAGTGGACAGGGGGTGAACTTCGGTGAGCAGTTCTTC.

V usage is TRBV27 and J usage is TRBJ2-3; D might be TRBD1 (6 bases). The CDR3 length is 12 residues. Deletions cut 6 bases from V and 12 bases from J, with 16 bases between. Germline values: CDR1 MNHEY, CDR2 SMNVEV (reference sequence). DNA for the CDR3: TGTGCCAGCAGCAGTAGGGACAAGACTCAGTATTTT. It translates to CASSSRDKTQYF.

This clone has a handful of counts. This rearrangement joins TRBV19 to TRBJ1-3; D call uncertain. The CDR3 runs 16 residues. V gave up 3 bases and J gave up 0 bases, with 12 bases separating them. Germline lookup yields CDR1 LNHDA and CDR2 SQIVND (reference sequence). The CDR3 sequence is CASSMGRVSSGNTIYF. The DNA of the CDR3 is TGTGCCAGTAGTATGGGGAGGGTGAGCTCTGGAAACACCATATATTTT.

The chain carries TRBV5-1 and TRBJ2-2; maybe TRBD2 (7 bases). Trimming pared 2 bases from V and 2 bases from J, leaving 10 bases between. This CDR3 is built from 15 residues. Germline V gene lookup returns CDR1 SGHRS and CDR2 YFSETQ. CDR3 protein: CASSFGGLNTGELFF. The CDR3 DNA reads TGCGCCAGCAGCTTCGGGGGGCTCAACACCGGGGAGCTGTTTTTT.

This sequence joins TRBV9 and TRBJ1-2; D is possibly TRBD1 (5 bases). This CDR3 is built from 13 residues. With 8 bases removed from V and 3 bases from J, the gap between germline ends came to 14 bases. Looked up from germline, CDR1 is SGDLS and CDR2 is YYNGEE. CDR3 protein: CASAVEGYYGYTF. The DNA of the CDR3 is TGTGCCAGTGCGGTGGAGGGGTACTATGGCTACACCTTC.

The chain carries TRBV5-1 and TRBJ2-5; TRBD2 agrees at 9 bases. The length of the CDR3 is 15 residues. Losses at the gene ends were 5 bases for V and 1 base for J; bases not matched to a gene: 6. Per germline, CDR1 SGHRS and CDR2 YFSETQ. CDR3 bases: TGCGCCAGCAGGTGGGCTAGCGGGGTCCAAGAGACCCAGTACTTC. Amino acid sequence: CASRWASGVQETQYF. The whole variable domain, remainder taken from reference TRBV5-1 and TRBJ2-5, is KAGVTQTPRYLIKTRGQQVTLSCSPISGHRSVSWYQQTPGQGLQFLFEYFSETQRNKGNFPGRFSGRQFSNSRSEMNVSTLELGDSALYLCASRWASGVQETQYFGPGTRLLVL.